This T cell receptor (beta chain) was captured by sequencing in a study of cytomegalovirus exposure and HLA in healthy donors (dated by TCRdb to between 2016 and 2019). At the level of the whole study: An earlier analysis of around 600 of the donors reported about 250 Gb of sequence data and 117 million unique TCR beta sequences from about 179 million T cells. An early release that covered around 590 HLA-typed donors contained about 300 gigabases of sequencing data and 70 million to 100 million unique TCR sequences. Of the approximately 370 genotyped donors, roughly 76% were placed in the genetic ancestry cluster associated with self-reported Caucasian donors. The study aimed to test whether cataloging public T cell receptors could reveal signatures of past pathogen exposure. The study profiled the T cell repertoires of approximately 700 subjects by immunosequencing and related them to cytomegalovirus serostatus. A separate validation cohort of about 110 different subjects was used in addition to the approximately 640-subject first cohort. The study combined high-throughput TCR immunosequencing, statistical association of individual TCRs with disease status, and machine learning to predict cytomegalovirus infection status. A later analysis re-examined previously published TCR beta repertoires from about 700 donors and added high-resolution HLA genotyping to investigate patterns of TCR occurrence. Rather than drawing on any new phenotypic data, the later analysis identified candidate immune exposures from TCR beta sequences and the way those sequences occurred across donors. To decide whether each TCR beta V gene segment behaved as functional or pseudogenic, an earlier analysis of some 580 of the donors relied on high-throughput TCR beta sequencing. Alongside the repertoire data, information on donor age, sex, ethnicity and CMV serostatus was compiled. A later genetic analysis took genome-wide SNP genotypes for about three fifths of the roughly 700 donors and used that subset as a discovery cohort. All discovery cohort repertoires had been generated using a single sequencing platform. HLA typing covered class I and class II loci at four-digit resolution. Typing coverage varied by locus: roughly 629-630 donors for A, B, C, DRB1 and DQB1; approximately 560 for DQA1; some 610 for DPA1; around 450 for DPB1. Because of strong linkage in the cohort, roughly five DR-DQ haplotypes were treated as single units for association and clustering. On average, roughly 200,000 unique TCR beta nucleotide sequences were sequenced per donor among a few hundred genotyped donors of the cohort, with roughly 20% of those sequences being non-productive.

The CDR3 spans 14 residues, from the cysteine through the phenylalanine. The kept DNA is CDR3 alone, 42 bases in frame from the first base. From a lookup of the germline V gene, CDR1 and CDR2 are MNHEY and SVGAGI. Trimming takes 4 bases from V and 3 bases from J, and the germline ends sit 10 bases apart. Summary of the overall study and its limitations: In vitro tests confirmed that a few of the cytomegalovirus-associated TCR beta chains recognize cytomegalovirus antigens. Compared with the approximately 700-donor mean, donors in an Asian-associated ancestry cluster had fewer N-insertions in productive TCRs, according to a later genetic analysis. Roughly uniform sequencing depth across donors was assumed in presence/absence analyses, although this assumption may not hold. The only immune exposure information available for the cohort was CMV serostatus. Because HLA typing was unavailable for some donors at each locus, only the typed subset was used in association tests. A total of 150 to 200 TCR beta chains were listed by the study as associated with cytomegalovirus. Approximately 16 rarely observed V segments, including chromosome 9 orphons, were excluded from the earlier analysis of almost 600 of the donors because counts were too low. A later genetic analysis associated a missense DCLRE1C variant with V-gene and J-gene trimming of TCR beta chains, and an independent cohort replicated the association. While some public TCRs were present in many individuals, most TCR sequences turned up only very rarely across donors. Linkage disequilibrium might explain the correlated functional status among segregating V segments, but an unknown experimental factor could not be ruled out. This cohort had only TCR beta chains sequenced, and the lack of alpha or paired-chain data limited which features could be detected. A later analysis found that TCR association rates varied across HLA loci, with DRB1 alleles showing the most associated TCRs and HLA-C alleles the fewest. A later analysis reported that several top co-occurrence clusters appeared linked to parvovirus B19, influenza, CMV and Epstein-Barr virus. Most CMV-associated TCR beta chains appeared to be HLA-restricted in a later analysis, and the HLA associations seemed to be driven largely by CMV exposure. In a later analysis, 16,951 TCR beta sequences were associated with specific HLA alleles at a false discovery rate of 0.05. Some IMGT-functional V segments, including TRBV6-2 and TRBV6-3, could not be told apart with the 87-base-pair reads, so those segments were excluded. A later analysis found that HLA-associated TCR beta chains were more clonally expanded and had lower generation probabilities than equally common non-associated chains. Strong co-occurrence of HLA alleles, especially DR and DQ, made assigning TCR associations to individual alleles difficult. In an earlier analysis of over 550 of the donors, most TCR beta V segments were observed in productive rearrangements about 87% or about 30% of the time, broadly matching IMGT annotations. The authors suggested that the approach could potentially be generalized to other disease states and immunological phenotypes. A further reported finding was that TCR beta sequences accurately predicted the HLA-A and HLA-B alleles for most subjects in the first cohort. In both the original and validation cohorts, the classifier was reported to diagnose cytomegalovirus status with high specificity and sensitivity. A cluster of highly shared sequence variants was judged likely to be a technical artifact of the sequencing pipeline.

This clone is a singleton in its sample. Its antigen remains unidentified. There are no base qualities to consult, and no much larger clone falls within one base. In total, fewer than 750 healthy bone marrow donors made up the cohort. Cohort members were all nominally healthy when sampled, although unrecorded immune exposures were likely present. The donor tested CMV seropositive, placing the donor among the 289 seropositive members of the cohort. A peripheral blood sample was provided by each donor, and peripheral blood mononuclear cells were used for TCR beta sequencing. The Qiagen DNeasy Blood Extraction Kit was used to extract genomic DNA from the blood cell samples. To prepare the library, the immunoSEQ multiplex PCR assay was applied. A mixture of 60 forward primers for TCR Vbeta segments and 13 reverse primers for TCR Jbeta segments was used in the multiplex PCR. A multiplex PCR assay on genomic DNA amplified the CDR3 region of rearranged TCR beta genes. The amplified TCR beta libraries were sequenced on the Illumina HiSeq System as 87-base-pair reads. In the authors' own workflow: A later analysis counted 75 million to 100 million unique TCR beta chains across the 670 or so repertoires, and 10 million to 12 million of these chains were shared by at least two donors. Raw reads were error-corrected and collapsed into unique sequences with a nearest-neighbor algorithm that merged closely related sequences to remove PCR and sequencing errors. To assign V, D and J gene segments, CDR3 sequences were aligned to IMGT reference sequences. For a sequence to be retained, a match of at least six nucleotides to both a V gene segment and a J gene segment was required. A rearrangement was called productive if the CDR3 had no stop codons and remained in frame with V and J, and every other rearrangement was called non-productive. CDR3 was defined according to IMGT convention as the region running from the second conserved V-encoded cysteine to the conserved J-encoded phenylalanine. The earlier analysis of approximately 590 of the donors excluded any sequence lacking an unambiguous match to a single V gene segment. In an earlier analysis of roughly 600 of the donors, a V segment was called functional when productive rearrangements were above 56.7%, and segregating when the standard deviation between donors exceeded 5%. A statistical classification framework was built to diagnose cytomegalovirus status from the catalog of TCR beta chain sequences. In a later analysis, TCR nucleotide sequences were compared against IMGT/GENE-DB human TR gene sequences so that V and J genes could be assigned. In a later analysis, CDR3 sequences and most-parsimonious VDJ recombination scenarios were assigned using the TCRdist pipeline. A later analysis defined each TCR beta chain by its CDR3 amino acid sequence plus V-gene family, and excluded reads lacking a unique V-gene family. To address suspected cross-contamination and a sequencing artifact, a later analysis removed roughly 640 highly shared, low-generation-probability nucleotide sequences. In a later analysis, a clonal expansion index was calculated for each public chain from normalized within-repertoire ranks of inferred template counts. A later analysis computed generation probabilities with a VDJ recombination model fitted to out-of-frame rearrangements, and checked the results against IGoR. A later analysis scored TCR-TCR, TCR-HLA and TCR-CMV co-occurrence with hypergeometric tests, applying a repertoire-size bias correction to TCR pairs. False discovery rates were estimated in a later analysis by permuting HLA or CMV assignments 20 times. A later analysis grouped co-occurring TCRs with DBSCAN, adding TCRdist sequence similarity when clustering within HLA-allele-positive subsets. Co-occurrence clustering excluded repertoires with fewer than 30,000 or more than 120,000 public chains, plus five with anomalous nucleotide sharing. The clones in this table, taken by TCRdb from immuneACCESS, are in-frame only. Not every clone is retained; where verified, under half of the shortfall comes from an unresolved V gene, and the cause of the rest is unknown. V, J and clone size reflect that table, while D and trimming were determined from the DNA. This sample gives about 120,000 clones in total; roughly 69% of them show up just once. The top ten clonotypes cover roughly 9% of the sample.

The sample was PBMCs. The chain is assembled from TRBV6-5 and TRBJ1-5; the D segment could be TRBD1, given 6 matching bases. The TCR was taken from a woman aged 40 to 49 in good health and CMV-seropositive. CDR3 protein: CASSSDRLNQPQHF. The nucleotides are TGTGCCAGCAGTTCAGACAGGCTCAATCAGCCCCAGCATTTT.